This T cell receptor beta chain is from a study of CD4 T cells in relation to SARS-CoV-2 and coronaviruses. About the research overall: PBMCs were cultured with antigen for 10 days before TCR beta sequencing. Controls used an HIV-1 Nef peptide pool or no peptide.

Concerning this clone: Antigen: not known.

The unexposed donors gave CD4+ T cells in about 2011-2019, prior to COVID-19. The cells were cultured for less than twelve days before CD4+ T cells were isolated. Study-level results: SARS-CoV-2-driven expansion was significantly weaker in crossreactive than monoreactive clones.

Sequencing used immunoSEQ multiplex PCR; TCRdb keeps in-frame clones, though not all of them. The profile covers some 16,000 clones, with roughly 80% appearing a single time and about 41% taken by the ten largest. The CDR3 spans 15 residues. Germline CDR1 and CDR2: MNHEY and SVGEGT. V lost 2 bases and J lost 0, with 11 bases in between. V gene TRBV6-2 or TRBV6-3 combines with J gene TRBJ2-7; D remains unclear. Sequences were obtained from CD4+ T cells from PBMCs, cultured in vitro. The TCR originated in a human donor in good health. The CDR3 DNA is TGTGCCAGCAGTTACGACTGGGCTTCCTCCTACGAGCAGTACTTC. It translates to CASSYDWASSYEQYF.